These 11 T cell receptor beta chains were sequenced from one sample in a study of shared clonotypes between healthy human individuals. Clones were read by immunoSEQ multiplex PCR, and TCRdb kept only the in-frame ones, dropping some. The sample yields 2 million to 2.5 million clones, roughly 95% seen once. Sequences were obtained from naive CD4+ T cells sorted from blood. Specified subset: CD45RA+ positively selected. The receptors derive from a man aged 18 to 29 in good health.

V usage is TRBV13 and J usage is TRBJ2-5; TRBD2 agrees at 9 bases. Germline lookup yields CDR1 PRHDT and CDR2 FYEKMQ (reference sequence). The CDR3 length is 16 residues. With 5 bases clipped from V and 5 bases from J, the junction kept 12 bases outside the gene matches. Here the CDR3 DNA reads TGTGCCAGCAGCCAAGGGGACCTAGCGGGACTGGAGACCCAGTACTTC. It codes for CASSQGDLAGLETQYF. Combining the CDR3 with reference TRBV13 and TRBJ2-5 gives the whole variable domain AAGVIQSPRHLIKEKRETATLKCYPIPRHDTVYWYQQGPGQDPQFLISFYEKMQSDKGSIPDRFSAQQFSDYHSELNMSSLELGDSALYFCASSQGDLAGLETQYFGPGTRLLVL.

On this clone itself: Additional DNA sequences in this sample encode the identical CDR3. This chain connects TRBV7-2 to TRBJ1-1, with no clear D. Germline lookup yields CDR1 SGHTA and CDR2 FQGNSA. This CDR3 has 13 amino acids. Trimming removed 2 bases at V and 0 bases at J, with 4 bases between. CDR3 protein: CASSLSVNTEAFF. The CDR3 coding sequence is TGTGCCAGCAGCTTATCAGTGAACACTGAAGCTTTCTTT.

The V call is TRBV27, the J call TRBJ1-5; 9 nucleotides line up with TRBD1. The germline CDR1 and CDR2 sequences are MNHEY and SMNVEV (reference sequence). The V segment lost 1 base and the J segment 1 base; nucleotides outside the gene matches: 5. The CDR3 is 17 amino acids. CDR3 residues: CASSLWGQGLSNQPQHF. CDR3 DNA sequence: TGTGCCAGCAGTTTATGGGGACAGGGATTAAGCAATCAGCCCCAGCATTTT.

J is TRBJ2-7 and V is TRBV4-2; TRBD2 matches 7 bases. Germline loops: CDR1 LGHNA, CDR2 YNFKEQ. With 4 bases clipped from V and 4 bases from J, the junction kept 7 bases outside the gene matches. This CDR3 contains 14 residues. The CDR3 loop reads CASSLGGGLYEQYF. The DNA for the CDR3 is TGTGCCAGCAGCCTTGGTGGGGGACTATACGAGCAGTACTTC.

This chain joins TRBV7-2 and TRBJ2-5; maybe TRBD1 (6 bases). The V end lost 5 bases, the J end lost 1 base, and 17 bases lay between the germline ends. Germline loops: CDR1 SGHTA, CDR2 FQGNSA. The CDR3 is 16 residues long. CDR3 bases: TGTGCCAGCAGCCTTCAGGGGTTTTTAGTCCAAGAGACCCAGTACTTC. Its translation: CASSLQGFLVQETQYF.

J is TRBJ2-7 and V is TRBV5-1; 10 nucleotides align to TRBD1. The germline V gene has CDR1 SGHRS and CDR2 YFSETQ. This CDR3 has 13 residues. The V and J ends lost 3 bases and 7 bases, in that order; junction bases with no gene match: 4. The CDR3 loop reads CASSWGQGREQYF. The CDR3 DNA sequence: TGCGCCAGCAGCTGGGGACAGGGGCGAGAGCAGTACTTC.

The chain links TRBV5-1 to TRBJ1-5, with D possibly being TRBD1 (5 bases). V lost 4 bases and J lost 4, with 12 bases in between. The germline CDR1 and CDR2 sequences are SGHRS and YFSETQ. This CDR3 is built from 14 residues. The DNA for the CDR3 is TGCGCCAGCAGCGTGGGACCCGAAAATCAGCCCCAGCATTTT. It yields the protein CASSVGPENQPQHF. Complete variable domain (other parts from reference TRBV5-1 and TRBJ1-5): KAGVTQTPRYLIKTRGQQVTLSCSPISGHRSVSWYQQTPGQGLQFLFEYFSETQRNKGNFPGRFSGRQFSNSRSEMNVSTLELGDSALYLCASSVGPENQPQHFGDGTRLSIL.

The V gene is TRBV6-4, the J gene TRBJ1-1; the D is unclear. CDR3 length equals 13 residues. The V gene lost 5 bases and the J gene lost 1 base, with 8 bases spanning the gap. Germline V gene data show CDR1 as MRHNA and CDR2 as SNTAGT. CDR3: CASSPETNTEAFF. DNA for the CDR3: TGTGCCAGCAGTCCTGAGACGAACACTGAAGCTTTCTTT.

Remarks on this clone: Other DNA sequences in this specimen translate into the identical CDR3. The CDR3 here is CASSFRGGTEAFF. In nucleotides, the CDR3 is TGTGCCAGCAGTTTTCGGGGCGGGACTGAAGCTTTCTTT. This chain uses TRBV27 with TRBJ1-1, with D maybe TRBD1 (5 bases). The germline V and J ends were trimmed by 3 bases and 5 bases, with 10 bases remaining between them. Germline assignment: CDR1 MNHEY and CDR2 SMNVEV (reference sequence). This CDR3 comprises 13 residues.

The sample holds one count of this clone. This chain connects TRBV2 to TRBJ2-1, with D possibly matching TRBD1 (5 bases). The germline V gene encodes CDR1 SNHLY and CDR2 FYNNEI. Trimming shortened V by 5 bases and J by 0 bases, and 14 bases separated the two germline ends. The CDR3 is 16 residues long. CDR3 nucleotide sequence: TGTGCCAGCAGTAGTGGGGCGATCAGCTCCTACAATGAGCAGTTCTTC. Protein product: CASSSGAISSYNEQFF. The full variable domain, its missing parts supplied by reference TRBV2 and TRBJ2-1, is EPEVTQTPSHQVTQMGQEVILRCVPISNHLYFYWYRQILGQKVEFLVSFYNNEISEKSEIFDDQFSVERPDGSNFTLKIRSTKLEDSAMYFCASSSGAISSYNEQFFGPGTRLTVL.

This sequence joins TRBV28 and TRBJ2-7; 13 bases are shared with TRBD2. Germline lookup yields CDR1 MDHEN and CDR2 SYDVKM. The CDR3 extends over 15 amino acids. Trimming at V came to 5 bases and at J to 6 bases, leaving 7 bases not matched to a gene. The DNA of the CDR3 is TGTGCCAGCAGTCGTGGACTAGCGGGAGTGGGCGAGCAGTACTTC. Translation gives CASSRGLAGVGEQYF.